One sample yielded the 19 T cell receptor beta chains listed below, sequenced in a study of a mutant IDH1 vaccine in newly diagnosed glioma. Produced via immunoSEQ multiplex PCR; TCRdb's table is partial and in-frame only. The sample carries over 30,000 clones, about 93% recorded once. These TCRs are of unknown antigen specificity. Time point specified: week 47, end of study. Every vaccine dose comprised 300 ug of mutant IDH1 20-mer peptide plus topical imiquimod. The specimen comprised PBMCs, sampled from a glioma patient whose treatment included an IDH1 peptide vaccine. Source of these receptors: a woman aged 40 to 55 with glioma.

This clone came up once. The J gene is TRBJ1-2, the V gene TRBV4-3, with no clear D. Trimming removed 2 bases from V and 4 bases from J, with 23 bases in between. The germline gives CDR1 LGHNA, CDR2 YSLEER. CDR3 length equals 18 residues. CDR3 nucleotides: TGCGCCAGCAGCCAATCCAGCTCTCGGAACACAGCGGGCTATGGCTACACCTTC. Protein sequence: CASSQSSSRNTAGYGYTF.

This clone was observed a single time. The V gene is TRBV5-1, the J gene TRBJ2-7, with D maybe TRBD2 (5 bases). The germline V gene has CDR1 SGHRS and CDR2 YFSETQ. Trimming left V 4 bases short and J 3 bases short, with 17 bases between. The CDR3 is 15 amino acids. The CDR3: CASSPTVTRGYEQYF. The CDR3 DNA is TGCGCCAGCAGCCCCACCGTGACACGGGGCTACGAGCAGTACTTC.

The rearrangement uses TRBV5-1 and TRBJ1-1; 10 bases are a match to TRBD1. CDR1 is SGHRS and CDR2 is YFSETQ in the germline V gene. Trimming cost V 0 bases and J 5 bases; bases outside gene matches: 1. The CDR3 loop spans 14 amino acids. Here the CDR3 DNA reads TGCGCCAGCAGCTTGGAGGGACAGGGGACTGAAGCTTTCTTT. Translated: CASSLEGQGTEAFF. Full variable domain (rest looked up from reference TRBV5-1 and TRBJ1-1): KAGVTQTPRYLIKTRGQQVTLSCSPISGHRSVSWYQQTPGQGLQFLFEYFSETQRNKGNFPGRFSGRQFSNSRSEMNVSTLELGDSALYLCASSLEGQGTEAFFGQGTRLTVV.

This sequence joins TRBV5-1 and TRBJ1-2; no reliable D call. In germline, CDR1 is SGHRS, CDR2 YFSETQ. The CDR3 contains 13 residues. The V gene lost 5 bases and the J gene lost 4 bases, with 12 bases spanning the gap. Here the CDR3 DNA reads TGCGCCAGCAGATCCCTCGGCGGCTATGGCTACACCTTC. Protein product: CASRSLGGYGYTF.

This chain joins TRBV5-1 and TRBJ2-7, with D possibly matching TRBD1 (5 bases). Trimming removed 2 bases at V and 0 bases at J, with 9 bases between. The CDR3 contains 14 residues. Germline V gene lookup returns CDR1 SGHRS and CDR2 YFSETQ. The CDR3 region is CASSLLQASYEQYF. CDR3 sequence (DNA): TGCGCCAGCAGCTTACTACAGGCCTCCTACGAGCAGTACTTC.

The CDR3, as DNA: TGTGCTAGTGGTTTGGTACGAAAGACAGGGGGCCGCACCGGGGAGCTGTTTTTT. Amino acid sequence: CASGLVRKTGGRTGELFF. The V gene is TRBV12-5, the J gene TRBJ2-2, with TRBD1 matching 10 bases. This CDR3 spans 18 amino acids. The trim removed 0 bases at V and 4 bases at J, leaving 8 bases unmatched. CDR1 and CDR2 from the germline V gene are LGHNT and FRNRAP.

CDR3 sequence: CASSLPTGELFF. The DNA for the CDR3 is TGTGCCAGCAGCCTCCCTACAGGGGAGCTGTTTTTT. The V call is TRBV5-4, the J call TRBJ2-2; no definite D call. Per germline, CDR1 SGHNT and CDR2 YYREEE (reference sequence). Trimming removed 4 bases from V and 8 bases from J, with 9 bases in between. There are 12 residues in the CDR3.

The chain's CDR3 is CASSYGTGGGSPLHF. The CDR3 region has the DNA TGTGCCAGCAGTTACGGGACAGGGGGTGGTTCACCCCTCCACTTT. The rearrangement joins TRBV6-6 to TRBJ1-6, with TRBD1 identical over 11 bases. Germline lookup yields CDR1 MNHNY and CDR2 SVGAGI (reference sequence). This CDR3 spans 15 amino acids. J gave up 9 bases and V 2 bases, and 3 bases lay outside the gene matches.

The rearrangement joins TRBV18 to TRBJ1-1; 7 nucleotides line up with TRBD1. Germline loops: CDR1 KGHSH, CDR2 LQKENI. The V segment lost 6 bases and the J segment 0 bases; nucleotides outside the gene matches: 13. This CDR3 region has 17 residues. The CDR3 nucleotides read TGTGCCAGCTCCCCCTTTCCAGGGGGGTCAGTGAACACTGAAGCTTTCTTT. Residues: CASSPFPGGSVNTEAFF.

This sequence joins TRBV4-3 and TRBJ2-3; D is possibly TRBD1 or TRBD2 (5 bases each). CDR1 and CDR2 from the germline V gene are LGHNA and YSLEER. The CDR3 consists of 13 residues. The germline V and J ends were trimmed by 0 bases and 10 bases, with 11 bases remaining between them. CDR3 nucleotide sequence: TGCGCCAGCAGCCAAGAAGGGTGGGGGTCGCAGTATTTT. This gives the protein CASSQEGWGSQYF.

This clone was seen a few times. This chain links TRBV7-6 with TRBJ2-7, with a weak D call TRBD1 (5 bases). V lost 5 bases, J lost 2 bases, and 13 bases lay in between. Germline CDR1 SGHVS, CDR2 FNYEAQ. This CDR3 has 14 amino acids. CDR3 coding DNA: TGTGCCAGCAGCGACCGGGCAGGGCCCTACGAGCAGTACTTC. This translates into CASSDRAGPYEQYF.

The gene calls are TRBV6-5 and TRBJ1-3; D unclear. Germline CDR1 and CDR2: MNHEY and SVGAGI. The CDR3 sequence is 13 residues long. Between the trimmed V and J ends, which lost 6 bases and 2 bases, there was a span of 8 bases. Here the CDR3 DNA reads TGTGCCAGCAGGGAAGTGGCTGGAAACACCATATATTTT. Translating it yields CASREVAGNTIYF.

V gene TRBV29-1 combines with J gene TRBJ2-1, with TRBD2 as a possible D gene (7 bases). V was trimmed by 4 bases and J by 8 bases, leaving 15 bases between them. The germline CDR1 and CDR2 sequences are SQVTM and ANQGSEA. The length of the CDR3 is 13 residues. CDR3: CSVVTGGGHEQFF. The CDR3 DNA sequence: TGCAGCGTTGTGACGGGGGGCGGGCATGAGCAGTTCTTC.

The chain joins TRBV7-8 to TRBJ1-5, with a tentative D call TRBD1 (5 bases). Germline V gene data show CDR1 as SGHVS and CDR2 as FQNEAQ. The CDR3 totals 13 residues. Trimming stripped 4 bases from V and 5 bases from J, with 9 bases between. This CDR3 is CASSSGSYQPQHF. The CDR3 DNA reads as TGTGCCAGCAGCTCAGGGTCCTATCAGCCCCAGCATTTT.

V usage is TRBV18 and J usage is TRBJ2-5; D assignment may be TRBD1 or TRBD2 (5 bases each). The CDR3 runs to 15 residues. V gave up 2 bases and J gave up 5 bases, with 15 bases separating them. Looked up from germline, CDR1 is KGHSH and CDR2 is LQKENI. The CDR3 sequence: CASSPAGAKGETQYF. CDR3 DNA sequence: TGTGCCAGCTCACCAGCCGGGGCTAAAGGGGAGACCCAGTACTTC. The entire variable domain, with the rest obtained from reference TRBV18 and TRBJ2-5, is as follows: NAGVMQNPRHLVRRRGQEARLRCSPMKGHSHVYWYRQLPEEGLKFMVYLQKENIIDESGMPKERFSAEFPKEGPSILRIQQVVRGDSAAYFCASSPAGAKGETQYFGPGTRLLVL.

This chain joins TRBV20-1 and TRBJ1-5, with unresolved D. V was cut by 1 base and J by 11 bases, with 9 bases left in between. This CDR3 is 11 amino acids long. From germline, CDR1 is DFQATT and CDR2 SNEGSKA (reference sequence). CDR3: CSARASRTQHF. For the CDR3, the DNA is TGCAGTGCTAGAGCCAGTCGGACCCAGCATTTT.

The V and J genes are TRBV29-1 and TRBJ2-7, with D perhaps TRBD2 (6 bases). Per the germline V gene, CDR1 is SQVTM and CDR2 is ANQGSEA. V was trimmed by 1 base and J by 3 bases, leaving 13 bases between them. The CDR3 is 14 residues long. The CDR3 nucleotides read TGCAGCGTTGAAGGGGAAAGGGGAGGCTACGAGCAGTACTTC. Encoded protein: CSVEGERGGYEQYF.

The rearrangement links TRBV18 to TRBJ2-3, with D uncertain. This CDR3 contains 13 residues. Trimming cost V 1 base and J 8 bases, with 10 bases left between them. Germline assignment: CDR1 KGHSH and CDR2 LQKENI. The chain's CDR3 is CASSPLNGATQYF. The CDR3 region has the DNA TGTGCCAGCTCACCACTGAACGGCGCTACGCAGTATTTT.

For this clone: This same CDR3 is encoded by further DNA sequences in the sample. The chain is built from TRBV5-1 and TRBJ1-5; D is unresolved. Trimming pared 5 bases from V and 2 bases from J, leaving 11 bases between. This CDR3 comprises 14 residues. The germline V gene has CDR1 SGHRS and CDR2 YFSETQ. As DNA, the CDR3 is TGCGCCAGCAGTTCAGGTCCGGGCAATCAGCCCCAGCATTTT. Protein sequence: CASSSGPGNQPQHF.